This T cell receptor (beta chain) was sequenced in a study of shared clonotypes between healthy human individuals. Study summary: Three CD4 naive, three CD4 memory, two CD8 naive and one CD8 memory plate were used per donor.

This clone was counted a few times. Each cell subset's genomic DNA was divided evenly among several immunoSEQ plates. Assay: immunoSEQ multiplex PCR; the TCRdb copy retains only in-frame clones and omits some. The sample lists millions of clones, just over 90% seen once, with 0.35% to 0.5% in the top ten. The CDR3 has 13 amino acids. V gave up 7 bases and J gave up 7 bases; unmatched junction bases: 6. The germline V gene has CDR1 SNHLY and CDR2 FYNNEI. The TCR was taken from a man between 18 and 35 years old in good health. Some clones in this sample may be carry-over from other donors' samples. The specimen sequenced was naive CD4+ T cells from PBMCs. Documented subset: CD45RA+ positively selected. The rearrangement joins TRBV2 to TRBJ1-1; 10 nucleotides align to TRBD1. CDR3 sequence (DNA): TGTGCCAGCACTAAGGACAGGGGGGTTGAAGCTTTCTTT. This translates into CASTKDRGVEAFF.